What follows are 32 T cell receptor beta chains derived from one specimen sequenced in a study of CD8 T cells in Susac syndrome. Random hexamers were used to reverse transcribe the RNA input (about 0.5 to 1 ug). TCRdb re-derived calls from the immunoSEQ multiplex PCR reads in MiXCR, one entry per CDR3 protein. This sample has 150,000 to 200,000 distinct CDR3 sequences, with around 94% found just once. The material sequenced was CD4+ T cells from PBMCs. The source is a human donor with multiple sclerosis.

V usage is TRBV19 and J usage is TRBJ2-3; 11 bases align to TRBD2. Germline values: CDR1 LNHDA, CDR2 SQIVND (reference sequence). The CDR3 extends over 14 amino acids. V lost 8 bases to trimming and J lost 6 bases; unmatched junction nucleotides: 7. The DNA of the CDR3 is TGTGCCAGTGGCTATCTAGCGGGAGGTGATACGCAGTATTTT. Translating gives CASGYLAGGDTQYF.

This sequence joins TRBV27 and TRBJ2-5; TRBD2 aligns across 9 bases. The germline gives CDR1 MNHEY, CDR2 SMNVEV (reference sequence). The CDR3 totals 17 residues. Trimming removed 5 bases from V and 2 bases from J; junction bases left unmatched: 12. The CDR3 region is CASSPIRLADLQETQYF. The CDR3 DNA follows: TGTGCCAGCAGTCCTATCCGACTAGCGGATCTGCAAGAGACCCAGTACTTC.

V and J are TRBV2 and TRBJ2-3, with a tentative D call TRBD2 (7 bases). The V end lost 6 bases, the J end lost 5 bases, and 9 bases lay between the germline ends. CDR1 is SNHLY and CDR2 is FYNNEI in the germline V gene. This CDR3 contains 12 residues. CDR3 protein: CASRGGGDTQYF. The CDR3 DNA follows: TGTGCCAGCAGAGGGGGGGGAGATACGCAGTATTTT. The whole variable domain, filled in from reference TRBV2 and TRBJ2-3, reads EPEVTQTPSHQVTQMGQEVILRCVPISNHLYFYWYRQILGQKVEFLVSFYNNEISEKSEIFDDQFSVERPDGSNFTLKIRSTKLEDSAMYFCASRGGGDTQYFGPGTRLTVL.

The rearrangement links TRBV14 to TRBJ1-1; D is ambiguous. The CDR3 runs to 16 residues. Trimming took off 0 bases at V and 7 bases at J, with 18 bases between the two ends. From germline, CDR1 is SGHDN and CDR2 FVKESK. This CDR3 is CASSQDSRSGMNEAFF. The CDR3 bases are TGTGCCAGCAGCCAAGATTCTCGGTCAGGTATGAATGAAGCTTTCTTT.

This clonotype has just one count. This rearrangement joins TRBV2 to TRBJ2-6; a possible D gene is TRBD1 (5 bases). Germline-derived CDR1 and CDR2 are SNHLY and FYNNEI. V was clipped by 4 bases and J by 0 bases, with 10 bases between them. The CDR3 runs to 16 residues. For the CDR3, the DNA is TGTGCCAGCAGTGCAGGGTTGGGCTCTGGGGCCAACGTCCTGACTTTC. Protein: CASSAGLGSGANVLTF.

In this sample, this clonotype turned up a few times. The rearrangement links TRBV20-1 to TRBJ2-7; D could derive from TRBD1 or TRBD2 (5 bases each). CDR1 and CDR2 from the germline V gene are DFQATT and SNEGSKA (reference sequence). This CDR3 has 14 residues. Deletions cut 0 bases from V and 1 base from J, with 10 bases between. The CDR3 bases are TGCAGTGCTAGAGATGGGACGTTGTCCTACGAGCAGTACTTC. This sequence encodes CSARDGTLSYEQYF.

The chain carries TRBV12-3 or TRBV12-4 and TRBJ2-7; D assignment may be TRBD1 or TRBD2 (7 bases each). The V end lost 4 bases, the J end lost 1 base, and 14 bases lay between the germline ends. CDR3 length: 15 amino acids. CDR3 in amino acids: CASSSQGGNSYEQYF. The CDR3 nucleotides are TGTGCCAGCAGTTCGCAGGGGGGGAATTCCTACGAGCAGTACTTC.

In this sample, this clonotype turned up once. The CDR3 DNA follows: TGTGCCAGCAGCGTATCAGGGAATAGCAATCAGCCCCAGCATTTT. The encoded protein is CASSVSGNSNQPQHF. The chain is built from TRBV9 and TRBJ1-5, with D possibly being TRBD1 (5 bases). CDR1 SGDLS and CDR2 YYNGEE come from the germline V gene. The CDR3 sequence is 15 residues long. Trimming removed 1 base at V and 0 bases at J, with 8 bases between.

In its sample, this clonotype was seen once. The V gene is TRBV30, the J gene TRBJ2-7; TRBD2 matches at 10 bases. Germline V gene data show CDR1 as GTSNPN and CDR2 as SVGIG (reference sequence). After removal of 1 base from V and 7 bases from J, the junction contained 13 bases not matched to a gene. The CDR3 is made up of 16 amino acids. CDR3 protein: CAWSASGLAERREQYF. CDR3 nucleotides: TGTGCCTGGAGTGCATCCGGACTAGCGGAGAGGAGAGAGCAGTACTTC. Looking up the rest from reference TRBV30 and TRBJ2-7 gives the full variable domain: SQTIHQWPATLVQPVGSPLSLECTVEGTSNPNLYWYRQAAGRGLQLLFYSVGIGQISSEVPQNLSASRPQDRQFILSSKKLLLSDSGFYLCAWSASGLAERREQYFGPGTRLTVT.

The genes are TRBV28 and TRBJ1-5; the match to TRBD1 covers 10 bases. This CDR3 has 17 amino acids. Trimming at V came to 7 bases and at J to 0 bases, leaving 9 bases not matched to a gene. Germline assignment: CDR1 MDHEN and CDR2 SYDVKM. For the CDR3, the DNA is TGTGCCAGCATACGGGACAGGGGATCATATAGCAATCAGCCCCAGCATTTT. This sequence encodes CASIRDRGSYSNQPQHF.

This chain connects TRBV3-1 to TRBJ2-7; D possibly uses TRBD1 or TRBD2 (5 bases each). Trimming stripped 0 bases from V and 0 bases from J, with 12 bases between. The CDR3 is 16 amino acids. CDR1 is LGHDT, CDR2 YNNKEL, per germline (reference sequence). In DNA, the CDR3 is TGTGCCAGCAGCCAAGATCGGTGGGGGTCCTCCTACGAGCAGTACTTC. Translated: CASSQDRWGSSYEQYF.

V gene TRBV7-9 combines with J gene TRBJ1-1; no reliable D call. The CDR3 consists of 13 residues. Between the trimmed V and J ends, which lost 1 base and 5 bases, there was a span of 8 bases. Germline V lookup: CDR1 SEHNR, CDR2 FQNEAQ (reference sequence). CDR3 sequence reads: CASSLEDGTEAFF. The CDR3 region has the DNA TGTGCCAGCAGCTTAGAGGACGGGACTGAAGCTTTCTTT.

The sample holds one count of this clonotype. This chain joins TRBV7-8 and TRBJ1-1; weak D call: TRBD1 (5 bases). V was clipped by 1 base and J by 11 bases, with 11 bases between them. Germline V lookup: CDR1 SGHVS, CDR2 FQNEAQ. The CDR3 consists of 12 residues. CDR3: CASSLVGHGAFF. CDR3 bases: TGTGCCAGCAGCTTAGTCGGACACGGGGCTTTCTTT.

This chain connects TRBV2 to TRBJ1-1, with 8 bases matching TRBD1. CDR3 length equals 12 residues. V dropped 11 bases and J dropped 4; count of bases not matched to a gene: 6. Germline assignment: CDR1 SNHLY and CDR2 FYNNEI. The CDR3 loop reads CAGQGAGTEAFF. The CDR3 DNA reads TGTGCCGGCCAGGGGGCTGGCACTGAAGCTTTCTTT.

V gene TRBV6-5 combines with J gene TRBJ2-7, with 10 nucleotides matching TRBD1. From germline, CDR1 is MNHEY and CDR2 SVGAGI. CDR3 size: 14 residues. V was clipped by 2 bases and J by 4 bases; unmatched bases: 2. In nucleotides, the CDR3 is TGTGCCAGCAGTTACGCGGGACAGGGGTACGAGCAGTACTTC. Translation: CASSYAGQGYEQYF.

The V gene is TRBV3-1, the J gene TRBJ2-7; TRBD1 is a possible D gene (6 bases). This CDR3 comprises 15 residues. V lost 4 bases, J lost 2 bases, and 15 bases lay in between. The germline V gene has CDR1 LGHDT and CDR2 YNNKEL (reference sequence). The CDR3 region is CASSPGQPGTYEQYF. The DNA of the CDR3 is TGTGCCAGCAGCCCAGGACAGCCGGGAACCTACGAGCAGTACTTC.

The genes are TRBV29-1 and TRBJ1-1; D ambiguous. CDR1 is SQVTM, CDR2 ANQGSEA, per germline. The CDR3 totals 12 residues. V lost 7 bases and J 3 bases, leaving 12 bases between the germline ends. The CDR3 sequence: CSALVWDTEAFF. The CDR3 region has the DNA TGCAGCGCCCTGGTGTGGGACACTGAAGCTTTCTTT.

The chain is built from TRBV11-1 and TRBJ2-7; TRBD2 matches 11 bases. The CDR3 spans 16 residues. Trimming took 4 bases from V and 3 from J; bases not matched to a gene: 8. Germline lookup yields CDR1 SGHAT and CDR2 FQDESV (reference sequence). CDR3 nucleotides: TGTGCCAGCAGCTATACGGGACTAGCGGATAACTACGAGCAGTACTTC. Encoded protein: CASSYTGLADNYEQYF.

The chain carries TRBV5-6 and TRBJ2-7; the D gene is possibly TRBD2 (5 bases). V gave up 2 bases and J gave up 7 bases, with 16 bases separating them. The CDR3 is made up of 14 amino acids. Germline CDR1 reads SGHDT; CDR2 reads YYEEEE. The CDR3 is CASSLGEGAKEQYF. The CDR3 DNA sequence: TGTGCCAGCAGCTTAGGCGAGGGAGCGAAAGAGCAGTACTTC.

V gene TRBV7-2 combines with J gene TRBJ2-2; possible D gene TRBD2, 5 bases. Deletions cut 7 bases from V and 7 bases from J, with 13 bases between. Germline V gives CDR1 SGHTA, CDR2 FQGNSA. This CDR3 spans 13 amino acids. CDR3: CASTTRRSGELFF. The CDR3 nucleotides are TGTGCCAGCACCACTAGGCGCAGCGGGGAGCTGTTTTTT.

The CDR3, as DNA: TGCAGTGCTAGACGACTAGCGGACCCGAACACCGGGGAGCTGTTTTTT. Protein sequence: CSARRLADPNTGELFF. V gene TRBV20-1 combines with J gene TRBJ2-2, with 9 bases that match TRBD2. The length of the CDR3 is 16 residues. Trimming cost V 2 bases and J 0 bases; bases outside gene matches: 4. Germline-derived CDR1 and CDR2 are DFQATT and SNEGSKA (reference sequence).

This chain joins TRBV7-9 and TRBJ2-1; TRBD1 or TRBD2 may be the D gene (6 bases each). Germline values: CDR1 SEHNR, CDR2 FQNEAQ (reference sequence). The CDR3 runs to 16 residues. V shed 4 bases and J shed 8 bases, with 21 bases lying between them. DNA for the CDR3: TGTGCCAGCAGCTCAGCAGGTGGAGGGGGTAGGGATGAGCAGTTCTTC. As protein: CASSSAGGGGRDEQFF. Full variable domain (rest looked up from reference TRBV7-9 and TRBJ2-1): DTGVSQNPRHKITKRGQNVTFRCDPISEHNRLYWYRQTLGQGPEFLTYFQNEAQLEKSRLLSDRFSAERPKGSFSTLEIQRTEQGDSAMYLCASSSAGGGGRDEQFFGPGTRLTVL.

The chain couples TRBV4-1 to TRBJ1-4; D remains unclear. Germline CDR1 and CDR2: MGHRA and YSYEKL. This CDR3 is built from 16 residues. Trimming shortened V by 0 bases and J by 0 bases, and 8 bases separated the two germline ends. CDR3 sequence: CASSQEMGATNEKLFF. The CDR3, as DNA: TGCGCCAGCAGCCAAGAAATGGGCGCAACTAATGAAAAACTGTTTTTT.

The chain joins TRBV5-6 to TRBJ2-5; 13 bases match TRBD2. V gave up 3 bases and J gave up 5 bases; unmatched junction bases: 4. CDR3 length equals 15 residues. The V gene's germline CDR1 is SGHDT and CDR2 YYEEEE. The CDR3 sequence: CASSSWTSGSETQYF. CDR3 DNA: TGTGCCAGCAGCTCGTGGACTAGCGGGAGCGAGACCCAGTACTTC.

The DNA of the CDR3 is TGTGCCAGCAGCCCCAAAGCTGTCGGACAGGGCTATGGCTACACCTTC. Encoded protein: CASSPKAVGQGYGYTF. V is TRBV3-1 and J is TRBJ1-2; TRBD1 agrees at 8 bases. From germline, CDR1 is LGHDT and CDR2 YNNKEL (reference sequence). The length of the CDR3 is 16 residues. With V trimmed by 4 bases and J by 4 bases, 11 bases remained unmatched.

This chain joins TRBV4-3 and TRBJ1-4, with a tentative D call TRBD1 (6 bases). Trimming removed 3 bases at V and 7 bases at J, with 15 bases between. Germline V gives CDR1 LGHNA, CDR2 YSLEER. This CDR3 is 15 amino acids long. The CDR3 loop reads CASSHNRAFGEKLFF. CDR3 bases: TGCGCCAGCAGCCACAACAGGGCTTTCGGTGAAAAACTGTTTTTT.

The chain recombines TRBV27 with TRBJ1-2; D gene unclear. Germline V gene lookup returns CDR1 MNHEY and CDR2 SMNVEV (reference sequence). Trimming took off 5 bases at V and 8 bases at J, with 15 bases between the two ends. CDR3 length: 13 residues. CDR3 sequence: CASSPTRREGYTF. CDR3 DNA: TGTGCCAGCAGTCCCACGCGAAGGGAGGGCTACACCTTC.

This chain joins TRBV12-3 or TRBV12-4 and TRBJ1-2; a weak D match, TRBD1 (5 bases). The CDR3 totals 12 residues. V was shortened by 7 bases and J by 7 bases, with 13 bases between the two germline ends. CDR3 sequence: CASNSWGIGYTF. The CDR3 nucleotides read TGTGCCAGCAACTCTTGGGGGATTGGCTACACCTTC.

The chain has TRBV12-5 and TRBJ2-4, with a tentative D call TRBD2 (6 bases). Trimming took 9 bases from V and 10 from J, leaving 16 bases between them. The CDR3 has 12 amino acids. Germline lookup yields CDR1 LGHNT and CDR2 FRNRAP. CDR3 DNA: TGTGCTAGGATTATCCGGGGGTCGATTCAGTACTTC. As protein: CARIIRGSIQYF.

The V call is TRBV20-1, the J call TRBJ2-2; D remains unclear. The CDR3 runs to 12 residues. The germline V gene has CDR1 DFQATT and CDR2 SNEGSKA (reference sequence). V was cut by 3 bases and J by 6 bases, with 8 bases left in between. CDR3 in amino acids: CSARASPGELFF. The CDR3 bases are TGCAGTGCTAGGGCAAGCCCCGGGGAGCTGTTTTTT.

The V and J genes are TRBV12-3 or TRBV12-4 and TRBJ2-2; no clear D gene. The CDR3 consists of 14 residues. Trimming removed 5 bases at V and 1 base at J, with 8 bases between. CDR3 sequence reads: CASSLRWNTGELFF. As DNA, the CDR3 is TGTGCCAGCAGTCTCCGATGGAACACCGGGGAGCTGTTTTTT.

This clonotype was recorded once. V and J are TRBV18 and TRBJ2-7; the D gene could be TRBD1 or TRBD2 (5 bases each). Germline V CDR1 and CDR2: KGHSH, LQKENI. The CDR3 has 14 residues. V shed 3 bases and J shed 3 bases, with 12 bases lying between them. CDR3 nucleotide sequence: TGTGCCAGCTCACCCGGGACCGGGAACTACGAGCAGTACTTC. Protein product: CASSPGTGNYEQYF.